This paragraph covers one T cell receptor beta chain sequence. The sample originates from a study of read filtering for tumor transcriptome and immune sequencing. Study-level background: Revised staging placed eight or nine patients in R-ISS I, around 15 in II, six or seven in III. Transcriptome libraries were built from DNase-treated RNA. IR-seq gave about 3.5 to 10.27 million TCR reads per sample; RNA-seq gave roughly 75 to 1,300.

J gave up 5 bases and V 6 bases, and 9 bases lay outside the gene matches. CDR3 size: 14 residues. CDR1 is SGHTA and CDR2 is FQGNSA in the germline V gene. The library was built from 400 to 500 ng RNA with molecular barcoded adaptors for alpha/delta and beta/gamma chains. TCRdb processed the reads anew with MiXCR; each CDR3 protein has one entry. The table shows tens of thousands of distinct CDR3 sequences, with roughly 20% occurring only once. Every patient had bone marrow sampled while the disease was active. The sequence came from a donor at least 40 years old with multiple myeloma. The chain carries TRBV7-2 and TRBJ2-5; TRBD2 aligns across 7 bases. Sequencing input: a population of CD138-negative cells sorted from bone marrow. As DNA, the CDR3 is TGTGCCAGCAGGGCACGGGAGGTGCGGGAGACCCAGTACTTC. Amino acids: CASRAREVRETQYF.